The 20 T cell receptor beta chains listed next were all sequenced from one sample in a study of tumor-infiltrating lymphocytes in primary liver carcinoma. Extraction of RNA together with DNA used about 17-31 mg of unsorted bulk tissue. A primer matching the constant region was used to make TCR beta cDNA from approximately 0.55 ug of total RNA. Each TCR beta library was derived from three nested multiplex PCR rounds that employed slightly modified ARM-PCR. Each of the first two PCR rounds ran nine to ten cycles with TRBV1-TRBV30 forward and C-beta reverse primers. TCRdb independently ran MiXCR on the multiplex PCR reads; one entry per CDR3 protein. This sample has tens of thousands of distinct CDR3 sequences; less than 85% occur once, and the top ten carry roughly 27%. Sequencing was performed on liver tumor tissue from sampling region 5. The subset denotes: tumor region T5, tumor centre. The source of these receptors is a man aged 35 to 55 with primary liver carcinoma and hepatitis B virus infection.

In the case of this clonotype: One junction end disagrees with the germline gene, perhaps due to a read error. This chain joins TRBV10-1 and TRBJ2-1; D unclear. The V gene's germline CDR1 is WNHNN and CDR2 SYGVQD (reference sequence). The CDR3 totals 14 residues. CDR3 in DNA: TGCGCCAGCAGCGTTAGAAGCTCCTACATTGAGCAGTTCTTC. This gives the protein CASSVRSSYIEQFF.

A note on this clonotype: A much larger clone lies a single base off, so this may be a read error. The rearrangement joins TRBV7-9 to TRBJ2-6, with TRBD2 as a possible D gene (6 bases). The CDR3 spans 15 residues. Germline V gene sequence: CDR1 SEHNR, CDR2 FQNEAQ (reference sequence). Here the CDR3 DNA reads TGTGCCAGCAGTTTAGGAGGGCTTGGGGCCGACGTCCTGACTTTC. This translates into CASSLGGLGADVLTF. Full variable domain (rest looked up from reference TRBV7-9 and TRBJ2-6): DTGVSQNPRHKITKRGQNVTFRCDPISEHNRLYWYRQTLGQGPEFLTYFQNEAQLEKSRLLSDRFSAERPKGSFSTLEIQRTEQGDSAMYLCASSLGGLGADVLTFGAGSRLTVL.

Comments on this clonotype: Given a much more abundant clone one base away, this may be a read error. CDR3 loop: CASSKDSNQPQHF. As DNA, the CDR3 is TGTGCCAGCAGCAAGGACAGCAATCAGCCCCAGCATTTT. The chain uses TRBV28 and TRBJ1-5; D uncertain. The CDR3 runs to 13 residues. Germline V gene lookup returns CDR1 MDHEN and CDR2 SYDVKM. V was cut by 6 bases and J by 1 base, with 7 bases left in between.

Concerning this clonotype itself: The missing conserved phenylalanine or tryptophan at the end of this CDR3 makes a read error likely. The chain combines TRBV6-1 with TRBJ1-1, with D possibly TRBD1 on 6 matching bases. The CDR3 is made up of 17 amino acids. CDR1 and CDR2 from the germline V gene are MNHNS and SASEGT. The CDR3 is CASSGRDTDFGYGEAFY. The CDR3 nucleotides are TGTGCTAGCAGTGGCCGGGACACTGACTTCGGATATGGTGAAGCTTTCTAT.

This clonotype came up many times. The rearrangement joins TRBV2 to TRBJ2-1; D is possibly TRBD1 or TRBD2 (5 bases each). The CDR3 covers 16 residues. V gave up 6 bases and J gave up 2 bases, with 17 bases separating them. CDR1 and CDR2 from the germline V gene are SNHLY and FYNNEI. Here the CDR3 reads CASRLEGLNPYNEQFF. CDR3 nucleotides: TGTGCCAGCAGGCTAGAGGGGCTCAATCCCTACAATGAGCAGTTCTTC.

Worth noting for this clonotype: A much larger clone lies one base from this, so it may be a read error. The rearrangement uses TRBV7-9 and TRBJ1-2; 11 positions agree with TRBD1. The CDR3 loop spans 14 amino acids. J gave up 8 bases and V 1 base, and 3 bases lay outside the gene matches. Germline assignment: CDR1 SEHNR and CDR2 FQNEAQ (reference sequence). The CDR3 DNA reads as TGTGCCAGCAGCTTAGGGGACAGGGGGGGCGGCTACACCTTC. Its translation is CASSLGDRGGGYTF. The whole variable domain, filled in from reference TRBV7-9 and TRBJ1-2, reads DTGVSQNPRHKITKRGQNVTFRCDPISEHNRLYWYRQTLGQGPEFLTYFQNEAQLEKSRLLSDRFSAERPKGSFSTLEIQRTEQGDSAMYLCASSLGDRGGGYTFGSGTRLTVV.

The chain recombines TRBV11-2 with TRBJ2-7; 10 bases map to TRBD2. The CDR3 is 18 amino acids. With 2 bases clipped from V and 4 bases from J, the junction kept 14 bases outside the gene matches. The V gene's germline CDR1 is SGHAT and CDR2 FQNNGV. The CDR3 protein is CASSLSVGRAGGVYEQYF. For the CDR3, the DNA is TGTGCCAGCAGCTTATCCGTTGGACGAGCGGGAGGGGTATACGAGCAGTACTTC.

As regards this clonotype: The conserved final phenylalanine or tryptophan is absent from the CDR3, which likely points to a read error. The genes are TRBV11-1 and TRBJ2-7, with 8 nucleotides matching TRBD1. CDR1 is SGHAT, CDR2 FQDESV, per germline (reference sequence). V lost 1 base, J lost 9 bases, and 5 bases stayed unmatched. The CDR3 loop spans 13 amino acids. The DNA of the CDR3 is TGTGCCAGCAGCTTAGGGACAGGGAACGGGCAGTACATG. The encoded protein is CASSLGTGNGQYM.

This chain's CDR3 is CAGSRDREGYEQYF. The CDR3 DNA reads TGTGCAGGCAGCCGGGATCGTGAAGGCTACGAGCAGTACTTC. V usage is TRBV6-5 and J usage is TRBJ2-7, with D tentatively TRBD2 (5 bases). This CDR3 region has 14 residues. Germline CDR1 is MNHEY and CDR2 is SVGAGI.

Notes on this clonotype: An end of the junction differs from the germline gene, which may be a read error. J is TRBJ2-1 and V is TRBV6-5, with D perhaps matching TRBD1 or TRBD2 (6 bases each). Germline V gives CDR1 MNHEY, CDR2 SVGAGI. The CDR3 totals 17 residues. CDR3 sequence reads: CASSYSLGGHSMNEQFF. The CDR3 nucleotides read TGTGCCAGCAGTTACTCTCTCGGGGGACACTCTATGAATGAGCAATTCTTC.

This clonotype came up many times. The chain is built from TRBV28 and TRBJ2-5; D perhaps matches TRBD2 (6 bases). Germline V gene sequence: CDR1 MDHEN, CDR2 SYDVKM. CDR3 length equals 15 residues. V was shortened by 3 bases and J by 3 bases, with 14 bases between the two germline ends. The CDR3 DNA sequence: TGTGCCAGCAGTTTCCTGTTGGGAGGAGAAGAGACCCAGTACTTC. This sequence encodes CASSFLLGGEETQYF.

This clonotype was recorded many times. The chain couples TRBV4-1 to TRBJ2-7; TRBD2 agrees at 11 bases. The J segment lost 3 bases and the V segment lost 2 bases, leaving 9 bases of the junction unmatched. Germline V gene sequence: CDR1 MGHRA, CDR2 YSYEKL. The CDR3 consists of 17 residues. The CDR3 loop is CASSQLGETSGSYEQYF. The DNA of the CDR3 is TGCGCCAGCAGCCAACTGGGAGAAACTAGCGGGAGCTACGAGCAGTACTTC.

As for this clonotype: Because it lacks the conserved phenylalanine or tryptophan at the end, this CDR3 is likely a read error. It is unclear where the CDR3 begins or ends on the DNA, so no DNA is shown, and the CDR3 is as TCRdb lists it. The V and J genes are TRBV10-1 and TRBJ2-3; the table's D call TRBD2 went unverified against the DNA. Germline assignment: CDR1 WNHNN and CDR2 SYGVQD (reference sequence). The CDR3 is 17 amino acids in total, end residues counted. The chain's CDR3 is CASSDGGLAEEDDTQYV.

Remarks on this clonotype: A single base separates this from a much larger clone, so it may be a read error. This chain links TRBV5-6 with TRBJ2-1; D might be TRBD1 (6 bases). This CDR3 has 12 residues. Germline V gene data show CDR1 as SGHDT and CDR2 as YYEEEE. CDR3 protein: CANSRLGGEQFF. The CDR3 region has the DNA TGTGCCAACAGCAGGCTAGGGGGTGAGCAGTTCTTC. Full variable domain (rest looked up from reference TRBV5-6 and TRBJ2-1): DAGVTQSPTHLIKTRGQQVTLRCSPKSGHDTVSWYQQALGQGPQFIFQYYEEEERQRGNFPDRFSGHQFPNYSSELNVNALLLGDSALYLCANSRLGGEQFFGPGTRLTVL.

To note about this clonotype: The CDR3 does not close with the conserved phenylalanine or tryptophan, likely indicating a read error. The CDR3 nucleotides are TGTGCCTGGACGGACAGGGACAATCAGCTCCAGCATCTT. Its translation is CAWTDRDNQLQHL. The chain links TRBV30 to TRBJ1-5; TRBD1 aligns across 8 bases. The CDR3 length is 13 residues. Germline CDR1 and CDR2: GTSNPN and SVGIG (reference sequence).

Details on this clonotype: Without the conserved terminal phenylalanine or tryptophan, this CDR3 likely stems from a read error. Written as DNA, the CDR3 is TGTGCCAGCAGTCTCGGACAGGGGCATTCTCAAGAGACCCAGTACATC. It codes for CASSLGQGHSQETQYI. J is TRBJ2-5 and V is TRBV27; 9 bases fit TRBD1. Germline CDR1 and CDR2: MNHEY and SMNVEV (reference sequence). V trimming: 5 bases; J trimming: 2 bases; junction bases outside the gene matches: 9. The CDR3 runs to 16 residues.

In this sample, this clonotype turned up many times. The V call is TRBV6-5, the J call TRBJ2-7; 15 bases line up with TRBD2. Trimming took 5 bases from V and 3 from J; bases not matched to a gene: 2. The V gene's germline CDR1 is MNHEY and CDR2 SVGAGI. The CDR3 is made up of 15 amino acids. In nucleotides, the CDR3 is TGTGCCAGCAGTCGGGGACTAGCGGGAGGCTACGAGCAGTACTTC. Its translation: CASSRGLAGGYEQYF.

This chain uses TRBV4-1 with TRBJ1-5; a weak D match, TRBD1 (6 bases). Per the germline V gene, CDR1 is MGHRA and CDR2 is YSYEKL. Deletions cut 1 base from V and 5 bases from J, with 12 bases between. The CDR3 runs 15 residues. The CDR3 region is CASSQGDRIDQPQHF. The CDR3 region has the DNA TGCGCCAGCAGCCAAGGTGACAGGATCGATCAGCCCCAGCATTTT.

A remark on this clonotype: Without the conserved terminal phenylalanine or tryptophan, this CDR3 likely stems from a read error. The chain links TRBV12-3 or TRBV12-4 to TRBJ2-1; D not resolved. There are 14 residues in the CDR3. This chain's CDR3 is CASSLPGHYSEQFL. DNA for the CDR3: TGTGCCAGCAGTTTACCCGGTCACTACAGTGAGCAGTTCCTC.

Concerning this clonotype itself: The junction departs from germline at one end; a sequencing error may be responsible. The rearrangement uses TRBV29-1 and TRBJ2-1, with D perhaps matching TRBD2 (5 bases). This CDR3 comprises 14 residues. The germline V gene has CDR1 SQVTM and CDR2 ANQGSEA. The CDR3 sequence: CSVGGSDTYNEQLF. The CDR3 DNA sequence: TGCAGCGTTGGTGGTAGCGATACCTACAATGAGCAGTTGTTC.